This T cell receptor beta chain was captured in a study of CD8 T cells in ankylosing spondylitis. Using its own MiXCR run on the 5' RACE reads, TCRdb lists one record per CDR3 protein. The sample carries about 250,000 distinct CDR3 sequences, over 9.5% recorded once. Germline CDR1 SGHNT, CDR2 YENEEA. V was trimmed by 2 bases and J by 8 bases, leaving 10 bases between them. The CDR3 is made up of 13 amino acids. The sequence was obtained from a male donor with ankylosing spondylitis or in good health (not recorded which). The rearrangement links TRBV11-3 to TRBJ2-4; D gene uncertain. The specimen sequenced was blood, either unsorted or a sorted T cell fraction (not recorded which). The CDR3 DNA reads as TGTGCCAGCAGCTTACCCTCTGAGGACATTCAGTACTTC. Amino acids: CASSLPSEDIQYF.